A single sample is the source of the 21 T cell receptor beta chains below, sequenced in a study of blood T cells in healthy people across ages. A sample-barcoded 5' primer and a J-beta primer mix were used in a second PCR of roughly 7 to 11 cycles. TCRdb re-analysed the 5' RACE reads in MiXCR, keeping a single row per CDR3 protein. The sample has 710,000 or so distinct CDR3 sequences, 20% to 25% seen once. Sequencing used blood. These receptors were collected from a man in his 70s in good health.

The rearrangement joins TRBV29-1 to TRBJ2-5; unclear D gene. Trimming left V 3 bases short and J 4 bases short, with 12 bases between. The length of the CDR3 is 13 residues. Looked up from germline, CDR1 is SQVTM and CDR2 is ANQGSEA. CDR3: CSVDRLDGETQYF. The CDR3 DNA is TGCAGCGTTGATAGGTTGGACGGAGAGACCCAGTACTTC.

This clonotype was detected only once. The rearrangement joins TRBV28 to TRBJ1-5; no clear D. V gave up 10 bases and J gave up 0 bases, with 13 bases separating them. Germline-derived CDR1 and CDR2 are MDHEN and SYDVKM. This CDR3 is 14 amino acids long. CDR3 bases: TGTGCCACCTACAACCGTTATAGCAATCAGCCCCAGCATTTT. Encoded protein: CATYNRYSNQPQHF.

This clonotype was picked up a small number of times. DNA for the CDR3: TGTGCCAGCAGTCCCTTATCCAGGACAGGCGATACGCAGTATTTT. As protein: CASSPLSRTGDTQYF. The rearrangement links TRBV6-5 to TRBJ2-3; 7 bases match TRBD1. This CDR3 has 15 residues. Germline assignment: CDR1 MNHEY and CDR2 SVGAGI. Germline trimming cut 5 bases from V and 6 bases from J; bases unmatched to any gene: 11.

The CDR3 sequence is CASSPPTSTHGYTF. CDR3 sequence (DNA): TGTGCCAGCTCACCACCGACTTCAACCCATGGCTACACCTTC. The chain has TRBV18 and TRBJ1-2; D remains ambiguous. The V and J ends lost 0 bases and 6 bases respectively, with 11 bases between them. The germline V gene encodes CDR1 KGHSH and CDR2 LQKENI. This CDR3 comprises 14 residues.

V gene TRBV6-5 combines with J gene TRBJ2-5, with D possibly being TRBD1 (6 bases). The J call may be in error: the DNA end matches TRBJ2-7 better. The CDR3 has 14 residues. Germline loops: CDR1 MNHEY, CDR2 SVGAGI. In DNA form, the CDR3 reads TGTGCCAGCAGTTACTCGTCCAGGGGATACGAGCAGTACTTC. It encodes CASSYSSRGYEQYF.

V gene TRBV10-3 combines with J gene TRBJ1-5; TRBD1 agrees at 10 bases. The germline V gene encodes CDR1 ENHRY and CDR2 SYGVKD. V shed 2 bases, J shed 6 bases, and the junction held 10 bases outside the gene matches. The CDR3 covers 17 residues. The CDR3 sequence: CAISEEWGQGRSQPQHF. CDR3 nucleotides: TGTGCCATCAGTGAGGAGTGGGGACAGGGGCGAAGTCAGCCCCAGCATTTT.

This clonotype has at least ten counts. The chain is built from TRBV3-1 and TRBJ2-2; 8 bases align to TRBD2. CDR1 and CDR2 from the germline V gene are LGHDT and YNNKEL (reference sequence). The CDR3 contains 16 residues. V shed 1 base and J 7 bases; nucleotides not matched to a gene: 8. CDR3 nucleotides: TGTGCCAGCAGCCAAGCGTGGACTAGCCGTGACGGGGAGCTGTTTTTT. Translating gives CASSQAWTSRDGELFF.

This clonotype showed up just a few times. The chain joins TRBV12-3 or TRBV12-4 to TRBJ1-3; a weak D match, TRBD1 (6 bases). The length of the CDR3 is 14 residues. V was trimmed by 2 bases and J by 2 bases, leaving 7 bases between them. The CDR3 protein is CASSLQGTGNTIYF. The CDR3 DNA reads TGTGCCAGCAGTTTACAGGGGACTGGAAACACCATATATTTT.

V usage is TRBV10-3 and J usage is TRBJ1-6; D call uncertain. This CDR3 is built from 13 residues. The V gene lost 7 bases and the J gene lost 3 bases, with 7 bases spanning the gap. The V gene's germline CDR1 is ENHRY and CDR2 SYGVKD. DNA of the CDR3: TGTGCCATCAAGGGAGACTATAATTCACCCCTCCACTTT. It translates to CAIKGDYNSPLHF.

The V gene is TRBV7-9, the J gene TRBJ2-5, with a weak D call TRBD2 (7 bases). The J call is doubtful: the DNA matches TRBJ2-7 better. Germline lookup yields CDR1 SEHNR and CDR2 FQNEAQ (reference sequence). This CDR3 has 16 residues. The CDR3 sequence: CASSFGGGPSSYEQYF. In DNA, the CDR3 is TGTGCCAGCAGCTTCGGCGGGGGCCCCAGCTCCTACGAGCAGTACTTC.

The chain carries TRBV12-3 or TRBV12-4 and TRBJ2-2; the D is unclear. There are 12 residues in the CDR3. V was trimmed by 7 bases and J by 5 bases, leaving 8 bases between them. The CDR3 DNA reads TGTGCCAGCACAAGAAGGACCGGGGAGCTGTTTTTT. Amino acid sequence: CASTRRTGELFF.

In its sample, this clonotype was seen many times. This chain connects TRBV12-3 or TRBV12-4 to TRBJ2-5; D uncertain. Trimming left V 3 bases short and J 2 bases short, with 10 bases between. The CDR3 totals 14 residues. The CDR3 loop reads CASSFQDQQETQYF. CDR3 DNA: TGTGCCAGCAGTTTCCAAGACCAACAAGAGACCCAGTACTTC.

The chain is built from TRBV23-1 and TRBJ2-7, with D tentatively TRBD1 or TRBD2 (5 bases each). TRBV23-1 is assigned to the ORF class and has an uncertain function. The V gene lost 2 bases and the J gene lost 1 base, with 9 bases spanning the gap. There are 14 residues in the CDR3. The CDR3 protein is CASSQGTVSYEQYV. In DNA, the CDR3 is TGCGCCAGCAGTCAAGGGACGGTTTCCTACGAGCAGTACGTC.

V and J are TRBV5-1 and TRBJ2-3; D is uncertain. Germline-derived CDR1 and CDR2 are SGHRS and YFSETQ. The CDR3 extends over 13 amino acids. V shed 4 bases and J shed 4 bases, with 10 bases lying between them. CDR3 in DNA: TGCGCCAGCAGCCCCGTTAGTTCAGATACGCAGTATTTT. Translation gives CASSPVSSDTQYF. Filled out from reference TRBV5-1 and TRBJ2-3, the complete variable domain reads KAGVTQTPRYLIKTRGQQVTLSCSPISGHRSVSWYQQTPGQGLQFLFEYFSETQRNKGNFPGRFSGRQFSNSRSEMNVSTLELGDSALYLCASSPVSSDTQYFGPGTRLTVL.

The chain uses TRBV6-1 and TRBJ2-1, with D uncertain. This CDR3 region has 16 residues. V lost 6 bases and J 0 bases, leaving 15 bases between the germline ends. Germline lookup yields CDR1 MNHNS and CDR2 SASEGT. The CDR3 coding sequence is TGTGCCAGCAGCCTCAGCCCCTCCCCCTCCTACAATGAGCAGTTCTTC. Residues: CASSLSPSPSYNEQFF.

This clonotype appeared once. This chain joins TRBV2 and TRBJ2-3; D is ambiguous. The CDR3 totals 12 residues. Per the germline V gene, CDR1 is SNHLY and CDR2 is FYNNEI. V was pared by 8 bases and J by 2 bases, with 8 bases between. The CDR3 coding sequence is TGTGCCAGCGCCAGTATCACAGATACGCAGTATTTT. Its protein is CASASITDTQYF. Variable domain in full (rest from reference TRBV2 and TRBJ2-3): EPEVTQTPSHQVTQMGQEVILRCVPISNHLYFYWYRQILGQKVEFLVSFYNNEISEKSEIFDDQFSVERPDGSNFTLKIRSTKLEDSAMYFCASASITDTQYFGPGTRLTVL.

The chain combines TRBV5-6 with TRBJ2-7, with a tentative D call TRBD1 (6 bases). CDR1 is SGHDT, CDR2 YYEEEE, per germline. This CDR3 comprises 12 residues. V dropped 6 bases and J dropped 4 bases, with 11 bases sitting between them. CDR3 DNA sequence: TGTGCCAGCACTCTACAGGGTTACGAGCAGTACGTC. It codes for CASTLQGYEQYV.

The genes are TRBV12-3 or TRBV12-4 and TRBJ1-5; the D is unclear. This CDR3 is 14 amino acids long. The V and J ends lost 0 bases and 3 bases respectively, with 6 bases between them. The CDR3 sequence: CASSLARANQPQHF. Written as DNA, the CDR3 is TGTGCCAGCAGTTTAGCCCGGGCCAATCAGCCCCAGCATTTT.

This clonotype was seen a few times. The CDR3 DNA reads as TGTGCCAGCAGCTTCCTGGGTGGGGACAGTATATCTGAGCAGTTCTTC. Its protein product is CASSFLGGDSISEQFF. The chain employs TRBV5-5 and TRBJ2-7; 7 positions agree with TRBD1. The last part of the DNA fits TRBJ2-1 better; the J call may be wrong. This CDR3 contains 16 residues. Germline loops: CDR1 SGHKS, CDR2 YYEKEE (reference sequence).

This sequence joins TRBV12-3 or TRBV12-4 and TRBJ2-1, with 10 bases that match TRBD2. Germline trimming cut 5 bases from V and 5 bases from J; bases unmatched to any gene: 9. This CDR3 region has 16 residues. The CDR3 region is CASSRTSGAYNNEQFF. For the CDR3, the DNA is TGTGCCAGCAGTCGTACTAGCGGGGCATATAACAATGAGCAGTTCTTC.

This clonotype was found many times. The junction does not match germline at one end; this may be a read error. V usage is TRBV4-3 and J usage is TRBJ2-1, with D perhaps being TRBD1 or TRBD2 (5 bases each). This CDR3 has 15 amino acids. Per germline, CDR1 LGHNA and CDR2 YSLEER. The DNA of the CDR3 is TGTGCCAGCAGCCAAGAGGGGAGCTCCTACAATGAGCAGTTCTTC. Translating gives CASSQEGSSYNEQFF.